This note documents a single T cell receptor beta chain sequence. Its matching antigen is unknown. Profiling relied on immunoSEQ multiplex PCR, and the TCRdb table lists in-frame clones only, not all of them. The sample contains over a million clones, around 78% of which appear only once. Germline V gives CDR1 SGHTA, CDR2 FQGTGA. The CDR3 has 13 residues. Trimming removed 1 base from V and 4 bases from J, with 6 bases in between. These data are taken from a study of shared clonotypes between healthy human individuals. Overall study findings and caveats: The naive CD4 repertoires of several donors were compared, and roughly 5.1% of clonotypes were shared. Tissue TCR repertoires likely differ from these blood-only repertoires. Naive subsets generally exceeded memory subsets in estimated richness. Sorted-subset samples were not fully sequenced, rarefaction indicated.

This rearrangement joins TRBV7-3 to TRBJ2-3, with no clear D. The source of this sequence is a man aged 18-30 years in good health. Some clones in this sample may be carry-over from other donors' samples. The material sequenced was memory CD4+ T cells from PBMCs. Specified subset: CD45RA-negative fraction. CDR3 amino acids: CASSLNGADTQYF. In DNA, the CDR3 is TGTGCCAGCAGCTTAAATGGTGCAGATACGCAGTATTTT.